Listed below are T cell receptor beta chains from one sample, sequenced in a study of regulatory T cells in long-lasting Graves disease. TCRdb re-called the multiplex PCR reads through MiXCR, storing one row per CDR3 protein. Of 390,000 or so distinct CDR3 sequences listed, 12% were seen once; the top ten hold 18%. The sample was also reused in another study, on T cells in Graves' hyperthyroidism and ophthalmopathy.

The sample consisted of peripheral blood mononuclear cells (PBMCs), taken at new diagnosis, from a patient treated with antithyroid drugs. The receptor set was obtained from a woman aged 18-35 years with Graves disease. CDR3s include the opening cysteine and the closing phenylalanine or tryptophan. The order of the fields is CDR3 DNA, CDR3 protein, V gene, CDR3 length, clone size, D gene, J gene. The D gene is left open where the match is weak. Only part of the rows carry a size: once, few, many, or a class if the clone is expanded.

cdr3_nt: TGCGCCAGCAGCCATTCGGGACTAGCGGGAGGGGAGACCCAGTACTTC; cdr3_aa: CASSHSGLAGGETQYF; v_call: TRBV4-3; cdr3_length: 16; clone_size: many; d_call: TRBD2; j_call: TRBJ2-5
cdr3_nt: TGTGCCAGCAGTTTAATAGCGGGGGGCCTCTACAATGAGCAGTTTTTC; cdr3_aa: CASSLIAGGLYNEQFF; v_call: TRBV12-3/TRBV12-4; cdr3_length: 16; clone_size: NA; d_call: TRBD2; j_call: TRBJ2-1
cdr3_nt: TGTGCCAGCAGTTTGGTCTCAGTGAACACCGGGGAGCTGTTTTTT; cdr3_aa: CASSLVSVNTGELFF; v_call: TRBV27; cdr3_length: 15; clone_size: many; d_call: NA; j_call: TRBJ2-2
cdr3_nt: TGTGCCAGCAGTTACTCGAGATTGTTTGGGAGGACCCCGGGCGAGCAGTACTTC; cdr3_aa: CASSYSRLFGRTPGEQYF; v_call: TRBV6-2/TRBV6-3; cdr3_length: 18; clone_size: many; d_call: NA; j_call: TRBJ2-7
cdr3_nt: TGTGCCAGCAGCCAACCTTTCGGTAGTTATAGCAATCAGCCCCAGCATTTT; cdr3_aa: CASSQPFGSYSNQPQHF; v_call: TRBV14; cdr3_length: 17; clone_size: NA; d_call: NA; j_call: TRBJ1-5
cdr3_nt: TGTGCCAGCAGTCACCGGGACAGGGGTAGGAATGAGCAGTTCTTC; cdr3_aa: CASSHRDRGRNEQFF; v_call: TRBV27; cdr3_length: 15; clone_size: many; d_call: TRBD1; j_call: TRBJ2-1
cdr3_nt: TGCGCCAGCAGTCAACGGACAGGGGCAGGCTATGGCTACACCTTC; cdr3_aa: CASSQRTGAGYGYTF; v_call: TRBV10-2; cdr3_length: 15; clone_size: few; d_call: TRBD1; j_call: TRBJ1-2
cdr3_nt: TGCAGTGCTAGAGATAATAGCGGGAGGGCCTGGGAGCAGTTCTTC; cdr3_aa: CSARDNSGRAWEQFF; v_call: TRBV20-1; cdr3_length: 15; clone_size: NA; d_call: TRBD2; j_call: TRBJ2-1
cdr3_nt: TGTGCCAGCAGTTTTTGGGGGGGGCTGGGGAATTCACCCCTCCACTTT; cdr3_aa: CASSFWGGLGNSPLHF; v_call: TRBV12-3/TRBV12-4; cdr3_length: 16; clone_size: many; d_call: NA; j_call: TRBJ1-6
cdr3_nt: TGTGCCAGCAGCTTTTCGTACTCGCCGGATACGCAGTATTTT; cdr3_aa: CASSFSYSPDTQYF; v_call: TRBV11-2; cdr3_length: 14; clone_size: many; d_call: NA; j_call: TRBJ2-3
cdr3_nt: TGCGCCAGCAGCCAAGATAAGCACCTTGAAAGTTTGTACACTGAAGCTTTCTTT; cdr3_aa: CASSQDKHLESLYTEAFF; v_call: TRBV4-3; cdr3_length: 18; clone_size: NA; d_call: NA; j_call: TRBJ1-1
cdr3_nt: TGCAGTGCCATCCTGGCGCGGGATCAGCCCCAGCATTTT; cdr3_aa: CSAILARDQPQHF; v_call: TRBV20-1; cdr3_length: 13; clone_size: NA; d_call: NA; j_call: TRBJ1-5
cdr3_nt: TGTGCCAGCAGCTTCAGGTTTCGGGGACCTGGGGCCAACGTCCTGACTTTC; cdr3_aa: CASSFRFRGPGANVLTF; v_call: TRBV7-9; cdr3_length: 17; clone_size: NA; d_call: NA; j_call: TRBJ2-6
cdr3_nt: TGCAGTGCGGCCGACAGGGGAATCAACGAGCAGTACTTC; cdr3_aa: CSAADRGINEQYF; v_call: TRBV20-1; cdr3_length: 13; clone_size: few; d_call: TRBD1; j_call: TRBJ2-7
cdr3_nt: TGTGCCAGCAGTTTAGTCGGGAGGCACGACGAGCAGTACTTC; cdr3_aa: CASSLVGRHDEQYF; v_call: TRBV12-3/TRBV12-4; cdr3_length: 14; clone_size: NA; d_call: TRBD2; j_call: TRBJ2-7
cdr3_nt: TGCGCCAGCGCCATACTAGCGGGGGCAAGCACAGATACGCAGTATTTT; cdr3_aa: CASAILAGASTDTQYF; v_call: TRBV5-1; cdr3_length: 16; clone_size: many; d_call: TRBD2; j_call: TRBJ2-3
cdr3_nt: TGTGCCAGCAGTGGGTCGCCCCCAGATACGCAGTATTTT; cdr3_aa: CASSGSPPDTQYF; v_call: TRBV5-1; cdr3_length: 13; clone_size: NA; d_call: NA; j_call: TRBJ2-3
cdr3_nt: TGCAGTGCTAGAGATCGTAGCGTTTATAGCAATCAGCCCCAGCATTTT; cdr3_aa: CSARDRSVYSNQPQHF; v_call: TRBV20-1; cdr3_length: 16; clone_size: many; d_call: NA; j_call: TRBJ1-5
cdr3_nt: TGTGCCAGCAGCTACGGGACAGCCTATAATTCACCCCTCCACTTT; cdr3_aa: CASSYGTAYNSPLHF; v_call: TRBV3-1; cdr3_length: 15; clone_size: few; d_call: TRBD1; j_call: TRBJ1-6
cdr3_nt: TGTGCCAGCAGCTCTGGCATCGGAAACACCACATATTTT; cdr3_aa: CASSSGIGNTTYF; v_call: TRBV7-9; cdr3_length: 13; clone_size: NA; d_call: NA; j_call: TRBJ1-3
cdr3_nt: TGTGCCAGCAGCTTAGCCGAAGATACGCAGTATTTT; cdr3_aa: CASSLAEDTQYF; v_call: TRBV11-3; cdr3_length: 12; clone_size: many; d_call: NA; j_call: TRBJ2-3
cdr3_nt: TGCAGTGCAACGAAGGGACTAGCGGGAAGAGTGGCGGAGACCCAGTACTTC; cdr3_aa: CSATKGLAGRVAETQYF; v_call: TRBV20-1; cdr3_length: 17; clone_size: NA; d_call: TRBD2; j_call: TRBJ2-5
cdr3_nt: TGTGCCAGCAGCTTACCCCCATGGGGTAGGGTTGGGACCGGGGAGCTGTTTTTT; cdr3_aa: CASSLPPWGRVGTGELFF; v_call: TRBV7-3; cdr3_length: 18; clone_size: many; d_call: NA; j_call: TRBJ2-2
cdr3_nt: TGTGCCAGCAGCCGCAGGGTTTTGAACACTGAAGCTTTCTTT; cdr3_aa: CASSRRVLNTEAFF; v_call: TRBV3-1; cdr3_length: 14; clone_size: many; d_call: NA; j_call: TRBJ1-1
cdr3_nt: TGTGCCAGCAGTTCCGGGACAGGGACCTATGGCTACACCTTC; cdr3_aa: CASSSGTGTYGYTF; v_call: TRBV6-9; cdr3_length: 14; clone_size: many; d_call: TRBD1; j_call: TRBJ1-2
cdr3_nt: TGTGCCAGCAGTGAGAGGTTGAGGGGTGACTATGGCTACACCTTC; cdr3_aa: CASSERLRGDYGYTF; v_call: TRBV2; cdr3_length: 15; clone_size: many; d_call: NA; j_call: TRBJ1-2
cdr3_nt: TGTGCCAGCAGCTTACGAGGGGGGGGTAATTCATACAATGAGCAGTTCTTC; cdr3_aa: CASSLRGGGNSYNEQFF; v_call: TRBV7-2; cdr3_length: 17; clone_size: many; d_call: NA; j_call: TRBJ2-1
cdr3_nt: TGCGCCAGCAGCCCAACCCGGCAGGCTTTAGGTCAGTTCTTC; cdr3_aa: CASSPTRQALGQFF; v_call: TRBV4-3; cdr3_length: 14; clone_size: few; d_call: NA; j_call: TRBJ2-1
cdr3_nt: TGTGCCAGCAGTCATTGGTGGACTAGCGGATCCCACAATGAGCAGTTCTTC; cdr3_aa: CASSHWWTSGSHNEQFF; v_call: TRBV12-3/TRBV12-4; cdr3_length: 17; clone_size: NA; d_call: TRBD2; j_call: TRBJ2-1
cdr3_nt: TGTGCCAGCAGCTTCAGGGTGGCAGACACCGGGGAGCTGTTTTTT; cdr3_aa: CASSFRVADTGELFF; v_call: TRBV5-6; cdr3_length: 15; clone_size: NA; d_call: NA; j_call: TRBJ2-2
cdr3_nt: TGTGCCAGCAGTTCAGCAGGGTACAATGAGCAGTTCTTC; cdr3_aa: CASSSAGYNEQFF; v_call: TRBV25-1; cdr3_length: 13; clone_size: few; d_call: NA; j_call: TRBJ2-1
cdr3_nt: TGTGCCAGCAGTCAATTCAGCCCCAGGGGCGACTATGGCTACACCTTC; cdr3_aa: CASSQFSPRGDYGYTF; v_call: TRBV25-1; cdr3_length: 16; clone_size: few; d_call: NA; j_call: TRBJ1-2
cdr3_nt: TGTGCCAGCAATCTGAGGAACACCGGGGAGCTGTTTTTT; cdr3_aa: CASNLRNTGELFF; v_call: TRBV2; cdr3_length: 13; clone_size: many; d_call: NA; j_call: TRBJ2-2
cdr3_nt: TGCGCCAGCAGCCAAGAGATAACTTCCTACGAGCAGTACTTC; cdr3_aa: CASSQEITSYEQYF; v_call: TRBV4-3; cdr3_length: 14; clone_size: NA; d_call: NA; j_call: TRBJ2-7
cdr3_nt: TGTGCTAGTGGTTTGTATCGGGACATACGGGAGACCCAGTACTTC; cdr3_aa: CASGLYRDIRETQYF; v_call: TRBV12-5; cdr3_length: 15; clone_size: NA; d_call: NA; j_call: TRBJ2-5
cdr3_nt: TGTGCCAGCAGTTATTCGGGACCCCTTCAAGAGACCCAGTACTTC; cdr3_aa: CASSYSGPLQETQYF; v_call: TRBV6-5; cdr3_length: 15; clone_size: few; d_call: NA; j_call: TRBJ2-5
cdr3_nt: TGTGCCAGCAGCTTAGCGGCGGCAGTTACGCAGTATTTT; cdr3_aa: CASSLAAAVTQYF; v_call: TRBV7-9; cdr3_length: 13; clone_size: many; d_call: NA; j_call: TRBJ2-3
cdr3_nt: TGCAGTGCTAGAGGGTCAATCACCGGGGAGCTGTTTTTT; cdr3_aa: CSARGSITGELFF; v_call: TRBV20-1; cdr3_length: 13; clone_size: NA; d_call: NA; j_call: TRBJ2-2
cdr3_nt: TGTGCCAGCAGTTACTCGGACTCCTTTCCCCTCAATGAGCAGTTCTTC; cdr3_aa: CASSYSDSFPLNEQFF; v_call: TRBV6-2/TRBV6-3; cdr3_length: 16; clone_size: many; d_call: NA; j_call: TRBJ2-1
cdr3_nt: TGTGCCAGCAGTTACACGAACACCGGGGAGCTGTTTTTT; cdr3_aa: CASSYTNTGELFF; v_call: TRBV6-2/TRBV6-3; cdr3_length: 13; clone_size: many; d_call: NA; j_call: TRBJ2-2
cdr3_nt: TGTGCCAGCAGCATCCGGGACAGGGACGGCTACACCTTC; cdr3_aa: CASSIRDRDGYTF; v_call: TRBV6-2/TRBV6-3; cdr3_length: 13; clone_size: many; d_call: TRBD1; j_call: TRBJ1-2